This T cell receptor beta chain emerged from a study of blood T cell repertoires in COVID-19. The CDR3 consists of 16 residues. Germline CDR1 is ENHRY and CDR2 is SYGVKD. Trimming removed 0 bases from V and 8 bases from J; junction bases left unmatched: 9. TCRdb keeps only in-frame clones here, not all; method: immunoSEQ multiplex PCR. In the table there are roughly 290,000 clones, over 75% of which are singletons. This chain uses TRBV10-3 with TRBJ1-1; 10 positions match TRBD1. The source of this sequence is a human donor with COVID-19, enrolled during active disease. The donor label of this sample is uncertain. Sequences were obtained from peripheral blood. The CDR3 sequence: CAISESGTGAGSEAFF. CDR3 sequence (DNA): TGTGCCATCAGTGAGTCGGGGACAGGGGCTGGCTCAGAAGCTTTCTTT.